The clone carrying this T cell receptor (beta chain) came up once. This sample stems from a study of blood T cell repertoires in COVID-19. Study-level information: Acute and convalescent COVID-19 samples came from the United States, Italy and Spain.

The repertoire was sequenced with immunoSEQ multiplex PCR; TCRdb's copy has only in-frame clones and lacks some. The table lists approximately 250,000 clones, 85% to 90% of them singletons. Germline V lookup: CDR1 ENHRY, CDR2 SYGVKD. This CDR3 spans 15 amino acids. With 10 bases removed from V and 8 bases from J, the gap between germline ends came to 26 bases. The source of this sequence is an older woman with COVID-19, enrolled during active disease. The sequenced sample was peripheral blood. The V and J genes are TRBV10-3 and TRBJ1-2; D perhaps matches TRBD1 (5 bases). CDR3 sequence (DNA): TGTGCCACCGCTATAACCGGGGACTCTCCCGGGGGCTACACCTTC. Its translation: CATAITGDSPGGYTF.